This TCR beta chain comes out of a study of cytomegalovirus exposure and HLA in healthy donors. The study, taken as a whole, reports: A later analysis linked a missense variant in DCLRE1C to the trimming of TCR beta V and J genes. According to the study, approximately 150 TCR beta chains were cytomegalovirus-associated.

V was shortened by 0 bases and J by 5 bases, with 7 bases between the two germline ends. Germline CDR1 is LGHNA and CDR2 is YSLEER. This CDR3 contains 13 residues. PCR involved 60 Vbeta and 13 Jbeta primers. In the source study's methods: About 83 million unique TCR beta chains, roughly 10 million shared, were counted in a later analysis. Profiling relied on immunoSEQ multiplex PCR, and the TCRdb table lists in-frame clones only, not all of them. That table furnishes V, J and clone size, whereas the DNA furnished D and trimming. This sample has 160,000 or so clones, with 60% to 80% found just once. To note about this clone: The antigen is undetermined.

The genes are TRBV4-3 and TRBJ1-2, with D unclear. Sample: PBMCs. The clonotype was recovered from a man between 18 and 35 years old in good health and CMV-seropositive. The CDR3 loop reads CASSQDNGYGYTF. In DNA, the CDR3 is TGCGCCAGCAGCCAAGATAACGGGTATGGCTACACCTTC.